This entry describes one T cell receptor beta chain. Its recognized antigen is unknown. V is shortened by 5 bases, J by 7 bases, and the region joining them spans 21 bases. For CDR1 and CDR2, the germline V gene (reference sequence) lists MNHEY and SMNVEV. There are 15 amino acids in the CDR3, from cysteine to phenylalanine inclusive. The retained sequence is limited to the CDR3, 45 bases, with the frame set at the first base. This record comes from a study of cytomegalovirus exposure and HLA in healthy donors (dated 2017 in TCRdb). In the study overall: An earlier analysis of roughly 500 of the donors reported 276 Gb of sequence data and 100 million to 120 million unique TCR beta sequences obtained from about 180 million T cells. HLA typing included class I and class II loci at four-digit resolution. Roughly five DR-DQ haplotypes were treated as single units for association and clustering because of strong linkage in the cohort. The number of typed donors differed by locus: about 620-630 for A, B, C, DRB1 and DQB1; approximately 530 for DQA1; 606 for DPA1; and some 430 for DPB1. An early release covering more than 500 HLA-typed donors comprised roughly 300 gigabases of sequencing data and roughly 86 million unique TCR sequences. High-throughput TCR immunosequencing, statistical association of individual TCRs with disease status, and machine learning were combined to predict cytomegalovirus infection status. A later genetic analysis took genome-wide SNP genotypes for about 65% of the 666 donors and used that subset as a discovery cohort. A separate validation cohort of about 110 different subjects was used in addition to the approximately 700-subject first cohort. The aim of the study was to test whether cataloging public T cell receptors could identify signatures of past pathogen exposure. Donor age, sex, ethnicity and CMV serostatus were compiled together with the repertoire data. Rather than using new phenotypic data, the later analysis identified candidate immune exposures from TCR beta sequences and from how often those sequences occurred across donors. Across 300 to 400 genotyped donors of the cohort, an average of about 200,000 unique TCR beta nucleotide sequences per donor were sequenced, and around 20% of those sequences were non-productive. In a later analysis, previously published TCR beta repertoires from more than 500 donors were re-analyzed and high-resolution HLA genotyping was added so that TCR occurrence patterns could be studied. To decide whether each TCR beta V gene segment behaved as functional or pseudogenic, an earlier analysis of some 600 of the donors relied on high-throughput TCR beta sequencing. The study profiled the T cell repertoires of hundreds of subjects by immunosequencing and related them to cytomegalovirus serostatus. Among the roughly 400 genotyped donors, around 81% belonged to the genetic ancestry cluster associated with self-reported Caucasian donors. All discovery cohort repertoires had been generated using a single sequencing platform.

The method behind the library was the immunoSEQ multiplex PCR assay. A mixture of 60 forward primers for TCR Vbeta segments and 13 reverse primers for TCR Jbeta segments was used in the multiplex PCR. The CDR3 region of rearranged TCR beta genes was amplified from genomic DNA with a multiplex PCR assay. Amplified TCR beta libraries were sequenced as 87-base-pair reads on the Illumina HiSeq System. Processing in the source paper ran as follows. Across the roughly 700 repertoires, a later analysis counted approximately 75 million unique TCR beta chains, 9.5 million to 13 million of which were shared by at least two donors. Raw reads were error-corrected and collapsed into unique sequences with a nearest-neighbor algorithm that merged closely related sequences to remove PCR and sequencing errors. V, D and J gene segments were assigned by aligning CDR3 sequences to IMGT reference sequences. For a sequence to be retained, a match of at least six nucleotides to both a V gene segment and a J gene segment was required. A rearrangement was called productive if the CDR3 had no stop codons and remained in frame with V and J, and every other rearrangement was called non-productive. Following IMGT convention, CDR3 was defined as the stretch from the second conserved V-encoded cysteine up to the conserved J-encoded phenylalanine. The earlier analysis of about 530 of the donors excluded any sequence lacking an unambiguous match to a single V gene segment. In an earlier analysis of approximately 500 of the donors, a V segment was called functional when productive rearrangements were above 56.7%, and segregating when the standard deviation between donors exceeded 5%. A statistical classification framework was developed to diagnose cytomegalovirus status using the catalog of TCR beta chain sequences. V and J gene assignment, in a later analysis, came from comparing TCR nucleotide sequences with IMGT/GENE-DB human TR gene sequences. The TCRdist pipeline was used in a later analysis to assign CDR3 sequences and most-parsimonious VDJ recombination scenarios. In a later analysis, each TCR beta chain was defined by its CDR3 amino acid sequence together with its V-gene family, and reads without a unique V-gene family were excluded. As a way to deal with suspected cross-contamination and a sequencing artifact, a later analysis dropped 450 to 700 nucleotide sequences that were highly shared and had low generation probability. For each public chain, a later analysis derived a clonal expansion index from normalized ranks of inferred template counts within each repertoire. A later analysis computed generation probabilities with a VDJ recombination model fitted to out-of-frame rearrangements, and checked the results against IGoR. In a later analysis, hypergeometric tests were used to score TCR-TCR, TCR-HLA and TCR-CMV co-occurrence, with a repertoire-size bias correction applied to TCR pairs. To estimate false discovery rates, a later analysis permuted the HLA or CMV assignments 20 times. A later analysis grouped co-occurring TCRs with DBSCAN, adding TCRdist sequence similarity when clustering within HLA-allele-positive subsets. Repertoires with fewer than 30,000 or more than 120,000 public chains were left out of co-occurrence clustering, as were five repertoires with anomalous nucleotide sharing. In TCRdb, the immuneACCESS table is reduced to in-frame sequences with V and J assigned. These tables do not hold every clone; where another copy was compared, an unresolved V gene accounts for under half, and the others remain unexplained. V and J calls and clone size are as listed in that table; D and trimming were resolved from the DNA. The table of this sample itemizes about 74,000 clones. Around 7.5% of the sample is held by the ten biggest clonotypes.

The paper as a whole reports these results and caveats: Strong co-occurrence of HLA alleles, especially DR and DQ, made assigning TCR associations to individual alleles difficult. Several of the top co-occurrence clusters appeared to be linked to parvovirus B19, influenza, CMV and Epstein-Barr virus, according to a later analysis. In vitro tests confirmed that a few of the cytomegalovirus-associated TCR beta chains recognize cytomegalovirus antigens. It was suggested by the authors that the approach could potentially be generalized to other disease states and immunological phenotypes. Some IMGT-functional V segments, including TRBV6-2 and TRBV6-3, could not be distinguished by the 87-base-pair reads and were therefore excluded. The sequencing pipeline was judged likely to have produced a cluster of highly shared sequence variants as a technical artifact. In the study, 150 to 200 TCR beta chains were listed as associated with cytomegalovirus. In a later analysis, the rate of TCR association differed among HLA loci, with DRB1 alleles having the most associated TCRs and HLA-C alleles having the fewest. CMV serostatus was the only immune exposure information available for the cohort. The earlier analysis of approximately 590 of the donors excluded 15 to 20 rarely observed V segments, including chromosome 9 orphons, because counts were too low. V-gene and J-gene trimming of TCR beta chains was associated with a missense DCLRE1C variant in a later genetic analysis, and the association was replicated in an independent cohort. Most TCR sequences were seen in very few donors, while some public TCRs were found in many individuals. Because HLA typing was unavailable for some donors at each locus, only the typed subset was used in association tests. A further reported finding was that TCR beta sequences accurately predicted the HLA-A and HLA-B alleles for most subjects in the first cohort. Correlated functional status among segregating V segments might be attributable to linkage disequilibrium, but an unknown experimental factor could not be ruled out. Compared with equally common non-associated chains, HLA-associated TCR beta chains in a later analysis were more clonally expanded and had lower generation probabilities. Most CMV-associated TCR beta chains appeared to be HLA-restricted in a later analysis, and the HLA associations seemed to be driven largely by CMV exposure. Cytomegalovirus status was reported to be diagnosed by the classifier with high specificity and sensitivity in both the original and validation cohorts. In this cohort, only TCR beta chains were sequenced, and detectable features were limited by the absence of alpha or paired-chain data. Sequencing depth was assumed to be roughly uniform across donors in the presence/absence analyses, though that assumption may not hold. In an earlier analysis of some 500 of the donors, most TCR beta V segments were observed in productive rearrangements about 87% or about 30% of the time, broadly matching IMGT annotations. At a false discovery rate of 0.05, a later analysis linked 16,951 TCR beta sequences to specific HLA alleles. According to a later genetic analysis, donors in an Asian-associated ancestry cluster had fewer N-insertions in productive TCRs than the approximately 670-donor mean.

The cohort consisted of 666 healthy bone marrow donors. Cohort members were all nominally healthy when sampled, although unrecorded immune exposures were likely present. The donor was CMV seropositive and was included in the group of 250 to 300 seropositive cohort members. A peripheral blood sample was collected from each donor, and TCR beta sequencing was performed on peripheral blood mononuclear cells. The Qiagen DNeasy Blood Extraction Kit was used to extract genomic DNA from the blood cell samples. The specimen sequenced was PBMCs. Rearrangement joined TRBV27 to TRBJ2-7; a weak D assignment points to TRBD2 (6 bases agree). The clonotype was recovered from a female donor in good health and CMV-seropositive. The CDR3 region reads CASSRTGTPGGEQYF. The DNA reads TGTGCCAGCAGTCGAACCGGGACTCCCGGGGGAGAGCAGTACTTC.